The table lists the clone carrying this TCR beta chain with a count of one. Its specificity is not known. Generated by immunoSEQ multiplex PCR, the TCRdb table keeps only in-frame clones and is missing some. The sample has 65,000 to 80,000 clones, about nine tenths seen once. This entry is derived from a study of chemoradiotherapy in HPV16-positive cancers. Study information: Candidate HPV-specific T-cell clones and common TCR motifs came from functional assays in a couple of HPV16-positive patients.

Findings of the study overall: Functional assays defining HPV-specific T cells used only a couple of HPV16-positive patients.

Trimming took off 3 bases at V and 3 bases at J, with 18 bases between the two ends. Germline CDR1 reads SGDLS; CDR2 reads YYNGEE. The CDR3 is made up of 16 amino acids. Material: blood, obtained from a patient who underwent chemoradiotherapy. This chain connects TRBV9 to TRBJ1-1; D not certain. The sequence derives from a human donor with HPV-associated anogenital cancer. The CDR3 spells CASSGSQGTLDTEAFF. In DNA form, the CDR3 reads TGTGCCAGCAGCGGCTCCCAAGGTACTCTGGACACTGAAGCTTTCTTT. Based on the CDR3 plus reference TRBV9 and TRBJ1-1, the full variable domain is DSGVTQTPKHLITATGQRVTLRCSPRSGDLSVYWYQQSLDQGLQFLIQYYNGEERAKGNILERFSAQQFPDLHSELNLSSLELGDSALYFCASSGSQGTLDTEAFFGQGTRLTVV.